This T cell receptor beta chain is from a study of CD8+ T cells in alopecia areata. This clone has more than one count but fewer than ten. Its antigen is currently unknown. Germline assignment: CDR1 SGHRS and CDR2 YFSETQ. CDR3 length: 15 amino acids. Trimming at V came to 0 bases and at J to 4 bases, leaving 5 bases not matched to a gene. Extraction and reverse transcription of RNA yielded cDNA as the sequencing template. Profiling relied on immunoSEQ multiplex PCR, and the TCRdb table lists in-frame clones only, not all of them. The table includes 150,000 to 200,000 clones, around 60% detected once. Study-level findings and limits: In scalp, tofacitinib significantly decreased clonality and expanded CD8+ clones among the top 100. For baseline CD8+ expansion, any link to response stays uncertain with one nonresponder. Elevated clonality characterized lesional scalp relative to normal scalp, particularly in alopecia totalis/universalis.

Treatment denoted: oral pan-JAK inhibitor, 5-10 mg twice daily. The sequence came from a human donor with alopecia areata. Sequencing used CD4+ T cells sorted from blood, obtained at approximately week 50, from a patient treated with tofacitinib. The chain carries TRBV5-1 and TRBJ1-1, with 8 bases that match TRBD1. The CDR3 region has the DNA TGCGCCAGCAGCTTGGCCGGGGGACAGGTCACTGAAGCTTTCTTT. Encoded protein: CASSLAGGQVTEAFF.